This T cell receptor beta chain stems from a study of cytomegalovirus exposure and HLA in healthy donors. Study-wide results and limits: When analyzed later, a missense DCLRE1C variant was found to be linked to TCR beta V- and J-gene trimming. Previous analysis showed most TCR beta V segments were productive about 90% or about 30% of the time.

Amplification used 60 Vbeta primers and 13 Jbeta primers. Assay: immunoSEQ multiplex PCR; the TCRdb copy retains only in-frame clones and omits some. The table records tens of thousands of clones, roughly 75% of them present only once. As concerns this clone: Its target is unknown.

Germline V gene sequence: CDR1 SGHRS, CDR2 YFSETQ. V lost 4 bases and J lost 2, with 15 bases in between. The CDR3 totals 16 residues. The chain is built from TRBV5-1 and TRBJ1-4, with D uncertain. This receptor was identified in a woman between 35 and 50 years old in good health and CMV-seropositive. Sequencing was done on a sample of PBMCs. CDR3 loop: CASSPGETGTNEKLFF. CDR3 DNA sequence: TGCGCCAGCAGCCCCGGGGAGACTGGCACTAATGAAAAACTGTTTTTT.